This T cell receptor (beta chain) was sequenced in a study of breast tumors, draining lymph nodes, adjacent tissues. MiXCR, applied by TCRdb to the multiplex PCR reads, yields one record per CDR3 protein. The top ten clones hold approximately 3.6% of a sample with a few hundred thousand distinct CDR3 sequences, less than 40% of them seen once. The CDR3 is made up of 8 amino acids, end residues included. CDR1 and CDR2 (germline): SGDLS, YYNGEE. About this clonotype itself: The conserved final phenylalanine or tryptophan is absent from the CDR3, which likely points to a read error. The DNA is omitted, as the CDR3 cannot be located on it reliably, and the CDR3 follows TCRdb's listing.

Samples came from axillary lymph nodes draining the breast cancer. Specimen: axillary lymph node tissue. The source is a female donor with breast cancer. Some clones in this sample may be carry-over from other donors' samples. The J gene is TRBJ1-6, the V gene TRBV9. CDR3 in amino acids: CASSASPS.